The text below deals with one T cell receptor (beta chain). The data stem from a study of STAT5B mutations in CD4+ large granular lymphocyte leukemia. About the research overall: Among healthy controls, a particular HLA allele went with more CDR3 'QG' motifs.

J gave up 7 bases and V 5 bases, and 11 bases lay outside the gene matches. CDR3 length equals 17 residues. The germline V gene encodes CDR1 LGHNT and CDR2 FRNRAP. Data came from immunoSEQ multiplex PCR; TCRdb stores just in-frame clones and leaves some out. The sample records fewer than 40,000 clones, around 80% being singletons. The chain uses TRBV12-5 and TRBJ2-1; 13 bases are shared with TRBD2. The origin of this receptor is a human donor in good health. Sequencing was performed on CD4+ T cells from blood buffy coats. CDR3 protein: CASGPGLAGVLGNEQFF. CDR3 bases: TGTGCTAGTGGTCCCGGACTAGCGGGAGTACTCGGGAATGAGCAGTTCTTC.